These 25 T cell receptor beta chains came from one sample sequenced in a study of identical twins. From the 5' RACE reads, TCRdb called clonotypes with MiXCR, one entry per CDR3 protein. This table holds 700,000 to 950,000 distinct CDR3 sequences, more than 9% found once. This sample was shared with a second study, whose subject was yellow fever vaccine responses in identical twins.

Sequenced material: PBMCs. The receptors derive from a young woman in good health.

This clonotype was counted at least ten times. The chain carries TRBV12-3 or TRBV12-4 and TRBJ2-7, with 7 bases that match TRBD1. Trimming removed 6 bases from V and 4 bases from J; junction bases left unmatched: 6. The CDR3 covers 13 residues. CDR3 sequence (DNA): TGTGCCAGCAGCCGTGGGACAGTTTACGAGCAGTACGTC. As protein: CASSRGTVYEQYV.

This clonotype turned up a few times. This chain uses TRBV24-1 with TRBJ2-2; no firm D call. The CDR3 totals 13 residues. Germline values: CDR1 KGHDR, CDR2 SFDVKD. Trimming shortened V by 8 bases and J by 4 bases, and 10 bases separated the two germline ends. As DNA, the CDR3 is TGTGCCACCAAGGGTTTGGTCACCGGGGAGCTGTTTTTT. This encodes CATKGLVTGELFF.

The chain employs TRBV18 and TRBJ2-1; 10 positions match TRBD2. The CDR3 loop spans 15 amino acids. V gave up 6 bases and J gave up 5 bases; unmatched junction bases: 7. Germline lookup yields CDR1 KGHSH and CDR2 LQKENI. The CDR3 spells CASSLTSGADNEQFF. CDR3 in DNA: TGTGCCAGCTCCCTCACTAGCGGGGCTGACAATGAGCAGTTCTTC.

This clonotype was recorded many times. The chain has TRBV5-1 and TRBJ2-7, with D hard to call. Germline values: CDR1 SGHRS, CDR2 YFSETQ. V was pared by 0 bases and J by 1 base, with 5 bases between. This CDR3 is built from 13 residues. CDR3 protein: CASSLAGSYEQYF. Here the CDR3 DNA reads TGCGCCAGCAGCTTGGCCGGGTCCTACGAGCAGTACTTC.

This clonotype was found a few times. This may stem from a read error, because a much larger clone lies one nucleotide away. V gene TRBV11-1 combines with J gene TRBJ2-7; either TRBD1 or TRBD2 may fit D (5 bases each). The CDR3 contains 14 residues. Trimming pared 5 bases from V and 2 bases from J, leaving 13 bases between. Germline CDR1 SGHAT, CDR2 FQDESV (reference sequence). The chain's CDR3 is CASSPAPGPYEQYF. The CDR3 DNA sequence: TGTGCCAGCAGCCCAGCCCCGGGACCCTACGAGCAGTACTTC.

The chain joins TRBV28 to TRBJ1-4, with 11 bases fitting TRBD1. The CDR3 consists of 16 residues. Per germline, CDR1 MDHEN and CDR2 SYDVKM. V gave up 6 bases and J gave up 6 bases; unmatched junction bases: 9. The CDR3 spells CASRQPGTGGYEKLFF. Written as DNA, the CDR3 is TGTGCCAGCAGACAACCTGGGACAGGGGGGTATGAAAAACTGTTTTTT.

The chain combines TRBV19 with TRBJ1-1; D unclear. The germline V gene encodes CDR1 LNHDA and CDR2 SQIVND (reference sequence). Trimming removed 3 bases from V and 1 base from J, with 6 bases in between. This CDR3 is 13 amino acids long. The CDR3 nucleotides read TGTGCCAGTAGTATCAGACCGAACACTGAAGCTTTCTTT. Its protein product is CASSIRPNTEAFF.

This clonotype showed up just a few times. The chain carries TRBV24-1 and TRBJ2-2; 11 bases map to TRBD2. CDR3 size: 17 residues. V lost 5 bases to trimming and J lost 3 bases; unmatched junction nucleotides: 7. Germline V gives CDR1 KGHDR, CDR2 SFDVKD. The CDR3 reads CATSVLAGGPDTGELFF. In nucleotides, the CDR3 is TGTGCCACCAGTGTATTAGCGGGAGGGCCGGACACCGGGGAGCTGTTTTTT.

V is TRBV2 and J is TRBJ2-1; TRBD2 aligns across 9 bases. J lost 7 bases, V lost 3 bases, and 7 bases had no gene match. CDR1 and CDR2 (germline): SNHLY, FYNNEI. The length of the CDR3 is 15 residues. The CDR3 here is CASSDGTSFNNEQFF. CDR3 coding DNA: TGTGCCAGCAGTGATGGGACTAGCTTTAATAATGAGCAGTTCTTC.

This rearrangement joins TRBV5-1 to TRBJ1-1; D perhaps matches TRBD1 (6 bases). This CDR3 comprises 15 residues. Germline V CDR1 and CDR2: SGHRS, YFSETQ. The V gene lost 0 bases and the J gene lost 2 bases, with 11 bases spanning the gap. CDR3 residues: CASSLGVQGNTEAFF. The CDR3 bases are TGCGCCAGCAGCTTGGGAGTACAGGGAAACACTGAAGCTTTCTTT.

The table lists this clonotype with a few counts. The chain is built from TRBV5-5 and TRBJ2-7; a weak D match, TRBD1 (6 bases). Germline V CDR1 and CDR2: SGHKS, YYEKEE (reference sequence). Trimming pared 1 base from V and 3 bases from J, leaving 17 bases between. The CDR3 has 16 residues. For the CDR3, the DNA is TGTGCCAGCAGCTTGTACCGGGACACCGAGTACTACGAGCAGTACTTC. Its protein product is CASSLYRDTEYYEQYF.

This clonotype has ten or more counts. The junction and the germline gene differ at one end; a read error may be behind it. V and J are TRBV25-1 and TRBJ1-1, with unresolved D. Germline CDR1 and CDR2: MGHDK and SYGVNS. The CDR3 spans 13 residues. The CDR3 sequence is CASSESGNAEAFF. CDR3 in DNA: TGTGCCAGCAGTGAATCCGGGAACGCTGAAGCTTTCTTT.

The table lists this clonotype with many counts. This chain uses TRBV2 with TRBJ2-7; D gene uncertain. Trimming left V 6 bases short and J 8 bases short, with 14 bases between. The CDR3 has 12 residues. The V gene's germline CDR1 is SNHLY and CDR2 FYNNEI. Here the CDR3 reads CASSPSPHQQYV. CDR3 DNA sequence: TGTGCCAGCAGCCCCTCACCCCATCAGCAGTACGTC.

This clonotype was seen many times. The V call is TRBV29-1, the J call TRBJ2-1, with 9 bases aligning to TRBD2. V shed 8 bases, J shed 3 bases, and the junction held 8 bases outside the gene matches. CDR1 is SQVTM and CDR2 is ANQGSEA in the germline V gene. The CDR3 extends over 14 amino acids. DNA for the CDR3: TGCAGCCTGACGTCTAGCGGGGTCTACAATGAGCAGTTCTTC. Protein product: CSLTSSGVYNEQFF.

This clonotype showed up many times. The chain is built from TRBV4-1 and TRBJ2-7; D ambiguous. The CDR3 is 16 amino acids. Germline CDR1 is MGHRA and CDR2 is YSYEKL. V lost 2 bases and J lost 0, with 14 bases in between. This CDR3 is CASSQFGPQNSYEQYF. The CDR3 nucleotides are TGCGCCAGCAGCCAATTCGGACCACAGAACTCCTACGAGCAGTACTTC.

This clonotype was found a few times. CDR3 residues: CASSPVAGPRTDTQYF. In DNA, the CDR3 is TGTGCCAGCAGCCCCGTGGCTGGCCCCCGGACAGATACGCAGTATTTT. The chain carries TRBV7-9 and TRBJ2-3; D unclear. Germline loops: CDR1 SEHNR, CDR2 FQNEAQ (reference sequence). CDR3 length: 16 residues. The V end was cut by 5 bases, the J end by 3 bases, with 18 bases between.

This clonotype was recorded at least ten times. The gene calls are TRBV7-9 and TRBJ2-5; perhaps TRBD1 as D (6 bases). The ends were cut back, 1 base at V and 5 bases at J, with 11 bases in the middle. In germline, CDR1 is SEHNR, CDR2 FQNEAQ (reference sequence). The CDR3 loop spans 14 amino acids. As DNA, the CDR3 is TGTGCCAGCAGCTTAGGGGGACAAGGGGAGACCCAGTACTTC. It codes for CASSLGGQGETQYF.

This clonotype turned up a few times. The chain is built from TRBV29-1 and TRBJ2-1, with 14 bases aligning to TRBD2. The trim removed 6 bases at V and 8 bases at J, leaving 6 bases unmatched. Germline CDR1 and CDR2: SQVTM and ANQGSEA. The CDR3 is 14 amino acids. CDR3 region: CSVGRLAGGDEQFF. The CDR3 nucleotides are TGCAGCGTCGGGAGACTAGCGGGGGGGGATGAGCAGTTCTTC.

The chain combines TRBV7-2 with TRBJ2-7; TRBD1 or TRBD2 may be the D gene (5 bases each). V was pared by 4 bases and J by 2 bases, with 12 bases between. In germline, CDR1 is SGHTA, CDR2 FQGNSA. This CDR3 comprises 14 residues. The CDR3 here is CASSWQGPTYEQYF. The CDR3 DNA reads as TGTGCCAGCAGCTGGCAGGGACCGACCTACGAGCAGTACTTC.

Details on this clonotype: A much larger clone sits a single nucleotide away, making a read error possible. The chain recombines TRBV5-1 with TRBJ2-2; tentatively, D is TRBD1 (5 bases). This CDR3 comprises 15 residues. Germline lookup yields CDR1 SGHRS and CDR2 YFSETQ. V gave up 4 bases and J gave up 4 bases, with 14 bases separating them. The chain's CDR3 is CASSPWTTGTGELFF. The CDR3 coding sequence is TGCGCCAGCAGCCCGTGGACAACCGGCACCGGGGAGCTGTTTTTT.

This clonotype was seen repeatedly, ten times or more. The chain is built from TRBV5-1 and TRBJ1-3; D is unresolved. This CDR3 spans 13 amino acids. CDR1 is SGHRS and CDR2 is YFSETQ in the germline V gene. Trimming pared 4 bases from V and 1 base from J, leaving 6 bases between. The CDR3 here is CASSAGSGNTIYF. Here the CDR3 DNA reads TGCGCCAGCAGCGCGGGTTCTGGAAACACCATATATTTT.

This clonotype was counted between two and nine times. The chain has TRBV19 and TRBJ1-1; D gene ambiguous. Germline CDR1 and CDR2: LNHDA and SQIVND (reference sequence). Trimming took off 1 base at V and 0 bases at J, with 9 bases between the two ends. This CDR3 is 15 amino acids long. CDR3 sequence: CASSIGAYMNTEAFF. The DNA of the CDR3 is TGTGCCAGTAGTATAGGGGCCTACATGAACACTGAAGCTTTCTTT. Variable domain in full (rest from reference TRBV19 and TRBJ1-1): DGGITQSPKYLFRKEGQNVTLSCEQNLNHDAMYWYRQDPGQGLRLIYYSQIVNDFQKGDIAEGYSVSREKKESFPLTVTSAQKNPTAFYLCASSIGAYMNTEAFFGQGTRLTVV.

The chain combines TRBV4-1 with TRBJ2-1; possible D gene TRBD2, 5 bases. This CDR3 has 13 residues. Germline assignment: CDR1 MGHRA and CDR2 YSYEKL. The ends were cut back, 4 bases at V and 7 bases at J, with 11 bases in the middle. CDR3 DNA: TGCGCCAGCAGCCTAACTAGACTGAATGAGCAGTTCTTC. As protein: CASSLTRLNEQFF.

This clonotype was detected only a few times. The gene calls are TRBV7-2 and TRBJ2-5, with D unclear. Germline V gene lookup returns CDR1 SGHTA and CDR2 FQGNSA. The germline V and J ends were trimmed by 7 bases and 2 bases, with 17 bases remaining between them. This CDR3 spans 15 amino acids. CDR3: CASTPDRSKQETQYF. The CDR3 DNA reads TGTGCCAGCACCCCAGATCGGTCTAAACAAGAGACCCAGTACTTC.

Ten or more counts support this clonotype. The chain has TRBV29-1 and TRBJ2-1, with TRBD1 matching over 9 bases. CDR3 length: 13 residues. The V gene end was trimmed by 7 bases and the J gene end by 4 bases; junction bases not matched to a gene: 5. CDR1 is SQVTM, CDR2 ANQGSEA, per germline. The CDR3: CSAGTGTYNEQFF. The DNA of the CDR3 is TGCAGCGCAGGGACAGGGACTTACAATGAGCAGTTCTTC.